This T cell receptor beta chain came from a study of blood T cell repertoires in COVID-19. Study as a whole: The origin of the acute and convalescent COVID-19 samples was the United States, Italy and Spain.

From germline, CDR1 is SGHNT and CDR2 YENEEA. CDR3 length: 16 amino acids. V gave up 1 base and J gave up 2 bases; unmatched junction bases: 6. The assay was immunoSEQ multiplex PCR, and TCRdb's table has in-frame clones only and misses some. This sample yields about 160,000 clones, of which around four fifths are seen a single time; approximately 19% belongs to the top ten. Sequenced material: peripheral blood. The clonotype originates from a woman at least 80 years old with acute or convalescent COVID-19. This chain links TRBV11-3 with TRBJ2-3; 7 bases are a match to TRBD2. The CDR3 DNA sequence: TGTGCCAGCAGCTTAGGTGGCGGGAGAGTCACAGATACGCAGTATTTT. Translation: CASSLGGGRVTDTQYF.